This record covers a single T cell receptor beta chain. The antigen is undetermined. This sample was included in a study of T cell responses to AZD1222 COVID-19 vaccine. Sequenced by immunoSEQ multiplex PCR; TCRdb stores in-frame clones only, minus some. The repertoire holds some 99,000 clones, around 90% seen once, with roughly 13% in the top ten. Study outcomes and limitations: CD4 TCRs covered the whole spike, strongest at regions 160-218 and 743-854. Just six AZD1222 recipients were seropositive at baseline.

Germline V gives CDR1 SGHDN, CDR2 FVKESK. The CDR3 length is 12 residues. V lost 4 bases to trimming and J lost 10 bases; unmatched junction nucleotides: 6. The sample here was peripheral blood, taken on day 0 of MenACWY control vaccination. This clonotype was obtained from an adult in good health. The chain is built from TRBV14 and TRBJ1-1; TRBD1 agrees at 7 bases. CDR3 DNA sequence: TGTGCCAGCAGCCTTTGGACAGGCGGAGCTTTCTTT. Its translation is CASSLWTGGAFF.